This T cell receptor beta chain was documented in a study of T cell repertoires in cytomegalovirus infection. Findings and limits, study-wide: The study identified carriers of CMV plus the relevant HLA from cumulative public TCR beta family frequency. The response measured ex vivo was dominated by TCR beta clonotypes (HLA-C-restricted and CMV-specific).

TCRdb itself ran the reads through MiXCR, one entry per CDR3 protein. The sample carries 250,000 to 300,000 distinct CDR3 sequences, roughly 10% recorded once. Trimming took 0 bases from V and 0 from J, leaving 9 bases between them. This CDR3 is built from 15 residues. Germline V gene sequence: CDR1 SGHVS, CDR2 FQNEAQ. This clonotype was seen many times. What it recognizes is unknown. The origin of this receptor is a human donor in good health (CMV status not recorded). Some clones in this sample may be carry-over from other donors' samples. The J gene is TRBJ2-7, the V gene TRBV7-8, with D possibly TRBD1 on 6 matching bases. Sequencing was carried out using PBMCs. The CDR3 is CASSLAGAPSYEQYF. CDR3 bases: TGTGCCAGCAGCTTAGCGGGGGCCCCCTCCTACGAGCAGTACTTC. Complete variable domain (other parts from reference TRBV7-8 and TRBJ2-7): GAGVSQSPRYKVAKRGQDVALRCDPISGHVSLFWYQQALGQGPEFLTYFQNEAQLDKSGLPSDRFFAERPEGSVSTLKIQRTQQEDSAVYLCASSLAGAPSYEQYFGPGTRLTVT.